These 15 T cell receptor beta chains originate from one sample sequenced in a study of blood T cell repertoires in COVID-19. Profiled with immunoSEQ multiplex PCR; TCRdb holds only in-frame clones, not every one. The profile shows about 26,000 clones, around 61% of them singletons. Sequenced: peripheral blood. The receptors originated from a man aged 60-69 years with active or convalescent COVID-19.

This clone was recorded a few times. V and J are TRBV7-9 and TRBJ2-7, with a possible D match to TRBD1 (5 bases). The V and J ends lost 3 bases and 7 bases respectively, with 13 bases between them. Germline V lookup: CDR1 SEHNR, CDR2 FQNEAQ (reference sequence). The CDR3 runs to 13 residues. The CDR3 DNA follows: TGTGCCAGCAGCTTCACCCAAAGGGGTGAGCAGTACTTC. Its translation: CASSFTQRGEQYF.

This rearrangement joins TRBV10-2 to TRBJ2-3; the D gene is possibly TRBD2 (6 bases). CDR3 size: 14 residues. V was pared by 6 bases and J by 0 bases, with 10 bases between. Per the germline V gene, CDR1 is WSHSY and CDR2 is SAAADI. The CDR3 loop is CASSGSYSTDTQYF. The CDR3 DNA is TGCGCCAGCAGCGGGAGTTATAGCACAGATACGCAGTATTTT.

Only a few counts were recorded for this clone. The CDR3 DNA reads as TGTGCCAGCTCACCACCGAATACGGGATCGTATGGCTACACCTTC. Amino acids: CASSPPNTGSYGYTF. This chain joins TRBV18 and TRBJ1-2, with unresolved D. With 0 bases removed from V and 5 bases from J, the gap between germline ends came to 13 bases. Per the germline V gene, CDR1 is KGHSH and CDR2 is LQKENI. The CDR3 extends over 15 amino acids.

The rearrangement uses TRBV7-2 and TRBJ2-7; possible D gene TRBD2, 7 bases. V shed 4 bases and J shed 4 bases, with 17 bases lying between them. Per the germline V gene, CDR1 is SGHTA and CDR2 is FQGNSA. This CDR3 has 15 residues. The CDR3 region has the DNA TGTGCCAGCAGCTCTGGTTGGGGGGGCCGGTACGAGCAGTACTTC. Translated: CASSSGWGGRYEQYF.

This chain connects TRBV7-6 to TRBJ2-7, with 7 bases identical to TRBD2. V dropped 5 bases and J dropped 1; count of bases not matched to a gene: 8. In germline, CDR1 is SGHVS, CDR2 FNYEAQ. The CDR3 is made up of 15 amino acids. The CDR3 DNA sequence: TGTGCCAGCAGCGGGGGGGTGGGCCCTTCCTACGAGCAGTACTTC. It is translated as CASSGGVGPSYEQYF.

This clone has a handful of counts. The chain recombines TRBV7-9 with TRBJ2-1; 8 nucleotides align to TRBD2. Germline V gives CDR1 SEHNR, CDR2 FQNEAQ (reference sequence). The CDR3 is 17 residues long. The trim removed 1 base at V and 5 bases at J, leaving 10 bases unmatched. CDR3 amino acids: CASSLELTGLGNNEQFF. As DNA, the CDR3 is TGTGCCAGCAGCTTAGAGCTAACGGGACTAGGGAACAATGAGCAGTTCTTC.

CDR3 in DNA: TGCGCCAGCAGCCAAGAGCTTGGAGGGGAGCAGTACTTC. Translated, it gives CASSQELGGEQYF. This sequence joins TRBV4-1 and TRBJ2-7, with D tentatively TRBD2 (6 bases). Germline assignment: CDR1 MGHRA and CDR2 YSYEKL. The CDR3 is 13 residues long. Trimming cost V 0 bases and J 7 bases, with 10 bases left between them.

This clone was counted a few times. V is TRBV9 and J is TRBJ1-1, with D uncertain. The V end lost 0 bases, the J end lost 4 bases, and 13 bases lay between the germline ends. This CDR3 is built from 15 residues. Looked up from germline, CDR1 is SGDLS and CDR2 is YYNGEE. Here the CDR3 DNA reads TGTGCCAGCAGCGTAGATGGGAGGAGCTCCACTGAAGCTTTCTTT. The encoded protein is CASSVDGRSSTEAFF.

The rearrangement links TRBV27 to TRBJ1-2; 10 positions match TRBD1. Unmatched junction bases numbered 4, after V lost 5 bases and J lost 4 bases. Germline V gene data show CDR1 as MNHEY and CDR2 as SMNVEV (reference sequence). The CDR3 is 14 amino acids. The CDR3 is CASSRTGGLYGYTF. DNA for the CDR3: TGTGCCAGCAGTAGGACAGGGGGACTCTATGGCTACACCTTC.

The chain employs TRBV10-3 and TRBJ1-1; no reliable D call. The V end lost 3 bases, the J end lost 1 base, and 15 bases lay between the germline ends. The V gene's germline CDR1 is ENHRY and CDR2 SYGVKD. The CDR3 spans 16 residues. CDR3: CAISDQGSGRNTEAFF. Written as DNA, the CDR3 is TGTGCCATCAGTGACCAAGGGAGCGGTAGGAACACTGAAGCTTTCTTT.

V and J are TRBV9 and TRBJ2-3; the match to TRBD2 covers 7 bases. The CDR3 sequence is 17 residues long. CDR1 and CDR2 from the germline V gene are SGDLS and YYNGEE. After removal of 0 bases from V and 3 bases from J, the junction contained 10 bases not matched to a gene. CDR3 sequence: CASSVVGRQGGTDTQYF. The CDR3 DNA follows: TGTGCCAGCAGCGTAGTAGGGAGGCAGGGAGGGACAGATACGCAGTATTTT.

V is TRBV5-1 and J is TRBJ2-1; tentatively, D is TRBD1 (6 bases). Trimming shortened V by 2 bases and J by 0 bases, and 15 bases separated the two germline ends. The CDR3 totals 17 residues. Germline-derived CDR1 and CDR2 are SGHRS and YFSETQ. DNA of the CDR3: TGCGCCAGCAGCTTAGGGACAAGGAGTGGCTCCTACAATGAGCAGTTCTTC. Its translation is CASSLGTRSGSYNEQFF.

V usage is TRBV25-1 and J usage is TRBJ2-3, with 8 bases lining up with TRBD2. Losses at the gene ends were 3 bases for V and 5 bases for J; bases not matched to a gene: 7. Germline V gene data show CDR1 as MGHDK and CDR2 as SYGVNS. The CDR3 sequence is 15 residues long. The CDR3 DNA follows: TGTGCCAGCAGTGATCCAGCGGGAGCGGTAGATACGCAGTATTTT. This sequence encodes CASSDPAGAVDTQYF. Full variable domain (missing parts from reference TRBV25-1 and TRBJ2-3): EADIYQTPRYLVIGTGKKITLECSQTMGHDKMYWYQQDPGMELHLIHYSYGVNSTEKGDLSSESTVSRIRTEHFPLTLESARPSHTSQYLCASSDPAGAVDTQYFGPGTRLTVL.

The sample holds a few counts of this clone. This rearrangement joins TRBV19 to TRBJ1-2; no clear D gene. Germline V gene lookup returns CDR1 LNHDA and CDR2 SQIVND (reference sequence). The CDR3 is made up of 19 amino acids. V dropped 5 bases and J dropped 0 bases, with 25 bases sitting between them. This chain's CDR3 is CASSAIRPGRILANYGYTF. Here the CDR3 DNA reads TGTGCCAGTAGTGCCATAAGACCGGGAAGAATCCTAGCTAACTATGGCTACACCTTC.

V gene TRBV3-1 (or the pseudogene TRBV3-2) combines with J gene TRBJ2-5, with D tentatively TRBD1 (6 bases). Deletions cut 1 base from V and 6 bases from J, with 18 bases between. The CDR3 runs 16 residues. Germline CDR1 is LGHDT and CDR2 is YNNKEL (reference sequence). The CDR3 sequence: CASSQGGRALTKTQYF. The CDR3 coding sequence is TGTGCCAGCAGCCAAGGGGGGCGGGCCTTAACCAAGACCCAGTACTTC.